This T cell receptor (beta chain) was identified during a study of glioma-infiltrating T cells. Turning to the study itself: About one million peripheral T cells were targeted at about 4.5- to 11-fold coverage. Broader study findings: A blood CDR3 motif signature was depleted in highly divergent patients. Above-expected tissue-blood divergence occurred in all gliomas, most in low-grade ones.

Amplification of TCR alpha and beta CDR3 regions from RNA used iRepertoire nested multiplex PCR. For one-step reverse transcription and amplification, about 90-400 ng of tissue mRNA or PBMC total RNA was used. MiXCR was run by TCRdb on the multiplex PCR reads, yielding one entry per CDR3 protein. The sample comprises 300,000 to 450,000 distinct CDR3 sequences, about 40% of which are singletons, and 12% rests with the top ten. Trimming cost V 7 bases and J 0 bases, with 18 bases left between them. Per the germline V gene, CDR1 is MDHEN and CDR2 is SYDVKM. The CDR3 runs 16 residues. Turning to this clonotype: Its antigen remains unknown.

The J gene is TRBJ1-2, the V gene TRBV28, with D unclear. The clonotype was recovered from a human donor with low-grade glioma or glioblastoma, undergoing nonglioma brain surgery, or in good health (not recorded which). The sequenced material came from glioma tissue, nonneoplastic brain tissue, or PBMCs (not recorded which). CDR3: CASNGIQTSSNYGYTF. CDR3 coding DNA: TGTGCCAGCAATGGCATACAGACAAGCTCTAACTATGGCTACACCTTC.